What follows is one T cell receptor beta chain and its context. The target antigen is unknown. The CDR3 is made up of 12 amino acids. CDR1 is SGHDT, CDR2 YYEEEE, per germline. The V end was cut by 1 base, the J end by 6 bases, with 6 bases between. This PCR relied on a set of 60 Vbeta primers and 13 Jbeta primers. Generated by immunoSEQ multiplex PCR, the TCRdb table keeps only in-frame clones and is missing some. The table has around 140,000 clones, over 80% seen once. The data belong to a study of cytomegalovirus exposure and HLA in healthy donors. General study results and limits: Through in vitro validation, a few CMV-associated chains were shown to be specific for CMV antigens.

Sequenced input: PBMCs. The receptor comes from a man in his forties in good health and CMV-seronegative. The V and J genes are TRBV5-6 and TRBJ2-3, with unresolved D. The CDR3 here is CASSLTRDTQYF. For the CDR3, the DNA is TGTGCCAGCAGCTTGACGCGGGATACGCAGTATTTT.